The rows below give T cell receptor beta chains drawn from one sample of a study of radiotherapy plus CTLA-4 blockade in lung cancer. Assay: immunoSEQ multiplex PCR; the TCRdb copy retains only in-frame clones and omits some. The sample consists of about 87,000 clones, 70% to 90% of them appearing once. This material consisted of peripheral blood, taken from a patient treated with radiotherapy plus ipilimumab. All receptors derive from a human donor with non-small cell lung cancer that progressed on radiotherapy plus ipilimumab. Each CDR3 is given with its conserved first and last residue. Each record gives: D gene, clone size, V gene, J gene, CDR3 DNA, CDR3 protein. A D gene is named only where the DNA matches it firmly. Expanded clones are given a class, and other clones once, few, many or no size at all.

TRBD1	-	TRBV19	TRBJ1-1	TGTGCCAGTAGTCCCTGGACAGGGGGAGAAGCTTTCTTT	CASSPWTGGEAFF
TRBD2	-	TRBV5-6	TRBJ2-7	TGTGCCAGCAGCGATACTAGCGGGGGAACCTACGAGCAGTACTTC	CASSDTSGGTYEQYF
-	few	TRBV4-3	TRBJ2-1	TGCGCCAGCAGCCCCTTGACTAGTACTGAGCAGTTCTTC	CASSPLTSTEQFF
-	few	TRBV6-1	TRBJ1-5	TGTGCCGGAAAACGGGACGGAGGGGTAGGTCAGCCCCAGCATTTT	CAGKRDGGVGQPQHF
TRBD1	-	TRBV4-3	TRBJ1-2	TGCGCCAGCAGCCAAGATATGCGACAGGGTGGCTACACCTTC	CASSQDMRQGGYTF
TRBD2	-	TRBV7-8	TRBJ2-3	TGTGCCAGCAGCTTTTCTCGGACTAGCTCTGGGCGGACGCAGTATTTT	CASSFSRTSSGRTQYF
TRBD1	-	TRBV11-2	TRBJ2-5	TGTGCCAGCAGCTTATTGCGGGACAGGCCGCTGGAGTACTTC	CASSLLRDRPLEYF
TRBD2	-	TRBV7-3	TRBJ2-5	TGTGCCAGCAGCTCGGGGGGTTACCAAGAGACCCAGTACTTC	CASSSGGYQETQYF
TRBD1	-	TRBV10-2	TRBJ1-5	TGCGCCAGCAGTAAAAACAGACAGGGTTCGGGCAATCAGCCCCAGCATTTT	CASSKNRQGSGNQPQHF
-	few	TRBV19	TRBJ2-7	TGTGCCAGTAGTGCCGCTTCGGGGCCCCCCTACGAGCAGTACTTC	CASSAASGPPYEQYF
-	-	TRBV21-1	TRBJ2-2	-	CASSKVASGSMVTGELFF
TRBD1	-	TRBV4-1	TRBJ1-2	TGCGCCAGCAGCCGGGGACAGGGGGCGGACTATGGCTACACCTTC	CASSRGQGADYGYTF
TRBD1	-	TRBV6-1	TRBJ1-2	TGTGCCAGCAGTGGAGGACAGGGGAAGCGTGGCTACACCTTC	CASSGGQGKRGYTF
-	-	TRBV7-9	TRBJ2-1	TGTGCCAGCCCTAAAGGGGCGGTCGACAATGAGCAGTTCTTC	CASPKGAVDNEQFF
-	-	TRBV9	TRBJ1-1	TGTGCCGGCAGCGTAGAGCCAGGGTGGAACACTGAAGCTTTCTTT	CAGSVEPGWNTEAFF
-	once	TRBV9	TRBJ2-2	TGTGCCAGCAAAGATCACCCAAACACCGGGGAGCTGTTTTTT	CASKDHPNTGELFF